Sequencing of this T cell receptor (beta chain) was carried out in a study of T cells in Graves' hyperthyroidism and ophthalmopathy. This clonotype has just one count. The antigen is not known. V lost 0 bases to trimming and J lost 4 bases, with 12 bases between them. This CDR3 region has 16 residues. Germline V CDR1 and CDR2: SGHNT, YENEEA. Regarding the study as a whole: A median about 6 months before onset, the model predicted ophthalmopathy. In the blood, most expanded thyroid clonotypes above 0.001 appeared as well.

Using RNA transcripts as the source, TCR beta CDR3 regions were amplified. TCR CDR3 regions were first amplified by RT-PCR with HTBI primers. One entry per CDR3 protein, called by TCRdb with MiXCR from the multiplex PCR reads. The sample holds roughly 280,000 distinct CDR3 sequences, approximately 21% seen once. Investigators excluded patients with uncontrolled infection, other autoimmune disease, pregnancy or lactation. The source of the PBMCs was roughly 10 ml of fresh peripheral blood. What was sequenced was blood. The rearrangement links TRBV11-3 to TRBJ2-2; the D is unclear. The receptor's source is a man younger than 45 with Graves' ophthalmopathy. The CDR3 is CASSLDSSRPTGELFF. DNA of the CDR3: TGTGCCAGCAGCTTAGATAGTAGCAGACCCACCGGGGAGCTGTTTTTT.